One sample yielded the 31 T cell receptor beta chains listed below, sequenced in a study of cytomegalovirus exposure and HLA in healthy donors. Researchers ran the PCR with 60 Vbeta and 13 Jbeta primers. Profiled with immunoSEQ multiplex PCR; TCRdb holds only in-frame clones, not every one. The sample has approximately 200,000 clones, 80% to 85% seen once. The sample comprised PBMCs. The receptors were gathered from a woman younger than 35 in good health and CMV-seropositive.

The chain has TRBV29-1 and TRBJ2-2, with 9 bases aligning to TRBD2. The CDR3 is 14 residues long. Germline CDR1 SQVTM, CDR2 ANQGSEA. V was clipped by 7 bases and J by 2 bases; unmatched bases: 5. Here the CDR3 reads CSALTSGNTGELFF. CDR3 sequence (DNA): TGCAGCGCGTTGACTAGCGGCAACACCGGGGAGCTGTTTTTT.

The chain joins TRBV28 to TRBJ2-1; 14 nucleotides line up with TRBD2. In germline, CDR1 is MDHEN, CDR2 SYDVKM. J lost 4 bases, V lost 8 bases, and 4 bases had no gene match. This CDR3 is built from 15 residues. CDR3 loop: CASSGLAGEYNEQFF. CDR3 sequence (DNA): TGTGCCAGCTCGGGACTAGCGGGGGAGTACAATGAGCAGTTCTTC.

The rearrangement links TRBV28 to TRBJ2-3; 7 bases line up with TRBD1. V was clipped by 5 bases and J by 4 bases; unmatched bases: 3. The CDR3 is 13 amino acids. Germline CDR1 reads MDHEN; CDR2 reads SYDVKM. This CDR3 reads CASSRQGADTQYF. The CDR3 DNA sequence: TGTGCCAGCAGTCGACAGGGCGCAGATACGCAGTATTTT.

In this sample, this clone turned up once. The chain carries TRBV11-2 and TRBJ2-5; 8 bases match TRBD2. The CDR3 is 15 residues long. Germline assignment: CDR1 SGHAT and CDR2 FQNNGV. The V and J ends lost 7 bases and 5 bases, in that order; junction bases with no gene match: 12. The CDR3 region is CASNFGGAEVETQYF. The DNA for the CDR3 is TGTGCCAGCAACTTCGGGGGGGCAGAGGTTGAGACCCAGTACTTC.

The genes are TRBV7-9 and TRBJ2-5, with 13 bases aligning to TRBD2. The DNA end is more similar to TRBJ2-7, so the J call may be wrong. CDR1 is SEHNR and CDR2 is FQNEAQ in the germline V gene (reference sequence). This CDR3 is built from 14 residues. The CDR3 region has the DNA TGTGCCAGCAGCCCGACTAGCGGGGGGTACGAGCAGTACTTC. Protein sequence: CASSPTSGGYEQYF.

This chain joins TRBV27 and TRBJ1-2; 8 bases are a match to TRBD1. The length of the CDR3 is 15 residues. Germline V gene sequence: CDR1 MNHEY, CDR2 SMNVEV (reference sequence). Germline trimming cut 2 bases from V and 2 bases from J; bases unmatched to any gene: 4. CDR3 coding DNA: TGTGCCAGCAGTTTAAGGAGGACAGGGAACTATGGCTACACCTTC. This translates into CASSLRRTGNYGYTF.

This chain uses TRBV6-5 with TRBJ1-2, with D possibly TRBD1 on 6 matching bases. The germline V and J ends were trimmed by 5 bases and 9 bases, with 19 bases remaining between them. The V gene's germline CDR1 is MNHEY and CDR2 SVGAGI. The CDR3 runs 14 residues. CDR3 region: CASSNNRAKSCYTF. The CDR3 coding sequence is TGTGCCAGCAGTAATAACAGGGCCAAGTCTTGCTACACCTTC.

The gene calls are TRBV2 and TRBJ2-1, with TRBD2 matching 13 bases. The germline CDR1 and CDR2 sequences are SNHLY and FYNNEI. This CDR3 is 17 amino acids long. The junction had 5 bases not matched to a gene; V was cut back by 5 bases and J by 1 base. The chain's CDR3 is CASSRLAGGQSYNEQFF. The DNA for the CDR3 is TGTGCCAGCAGTAGACTAGCGGGGGGCCAATCCTACAATGAGCAGTTCTTC.

In regard to this clone: The same CDR3 arises from other DNA sequences in this sample as well. The chain links TRBV9 to TRBJ2-1; perhaps TRBD2 as D (6 bases). The CDR3 spans 14 residues. Germline V gene data show CDR1 as SGDLS and CDR2 as YYNGEE. V lost 0 bases, J lost 2 bases, and 6 bases lay in between. CDR3 nucleotide sequence: TGTGCCAGCAGCGTAGGGGGGGCCTACAATGAGCAGTTCTTC. Its protein product is CASSVGGAYNEQFF.

CDR3 protein: CASSVGHNTGELFF. In DNA, the CDR3 is TGTGCCAGCAGCGTGGGACATAACACCGGGGAGCTGTTTTTT. The chain is built from TRBV9 and TRBJ2-2, with a possible D match to TRBD1 (6 bases). With 2 bases removed from V and 2 bases from J, the gap between germline ends came to 7 bases. There are 14 residues in the CDR3. The germline V gene has CDR1 SGDLS and CDR2 YYNGEE. Filled out from reference TRBV9 and TRBJ2-2, the complete variable domain reads DSGVTQTPKHLITATGQRVTLRCSPRSGDLSVYWYQQSLDQGLQFLIQYYNGEERAKGNILERFSAQQFPDLHSELNLSSLELGDSALYFCASSVGHNTGELFFGEGSRLTVL.

The CDR3 DNA follows: TGCGCCAGCAGCTTGGATCCAGCGGGGGGGCTTACAGATACGCAGTATTTT. Its translation is CASSLDPAGGLTDTQYF. The gene calls are TRBV5-1 and TRBJ2-3; 10 bases align to TRBD2. Unmatched junction bases numbered 7, after V lost 0 bases and J lost 3 bases. Germline lookup yields CDR1 SGHRS and CDR2 YFSETQ. The CDR3 contains 17 residues.

This chain uses TRBV6-5 with TRBJ2-3; possible D gene TRBD2, 5 bases. CDR3 length: 15 amino acids. Trimming pared 7 bases from V and 4 bases from J, leaving 18 bases between. Germline V gives CDR1 MNHEY, CDR2 SVGAGI. The CDR3 reads CASTRGGLSSDTQYF. The CDR3 DNA reads as TGTGCCAGCACCCGAGGCGGGTTATCCTCAGATACGCAGTATTTT.

The genes are TRBV2 and TRBJ1-2, with a weak D call TRBD1 (6 bases). Germline V gives CDR1 SNHLY, CDR2 FYNNEI. V gave up 6 bases and J gave up 8 bases, with 13 bases separating them. The CDR3 has 12 residues. CDR3 bases: TGTGCCAGCAGGTGGGGGCCACGGGGCTACACCTTC. It specifies CASRWGPRGYTF.

This chain links TRBV7-9 with TRBJ1-6, with D hard to call. Per the germline V gene, CDR1 is SEHNR and CDR2 is FQNEAQ (reference sequence). Trimming took 2 bases from V and 9 from J, leaving 8 bases between them. CDR3 length: 13 residues. This chain's CDR3 is CASSLFESSPLHF. CDR3 in DNA: TGTGCCAGCAGCTTATTCGAGAGTTCACCCCTCCACTTT.

V usage is TRBV6-1 and J usage is TRBJ1-4; 9 bases align to TRBD1. The CDR3 is 14 residues long. J gave up 8 bases and V 6 bases, and 7 bases lay outside the gene matches. From germline, CDR1 is MNHNS and CDR2 SASEGT. The CDR3 bases are TGTGCCAGCAGAGATACAGGGGGCCAGGAAAAACTGTTTTTT. It is translated as CASRDTGGQEKLFF.

CDR3 sequence: CSVPNPGGTYNEQFF. The CDR3 nucleotides read TGCAGCGTCCCGAACCCGGGGGGGACCTACAATGAGCAGTTCTTC. The V and J genes are TRBV29-1 and TRBJ2-1, with TRBD2 matching 8 bases. The CDR3 sequence is 15 residues long. Per the germline V gene, CDR1 is SQVTM and CDR2 is ANQGSEA. Trimming took 6 bases from V and 2 from J; bases not matched to a gene: 9.

The gene calls are TRBV7-9 and TRBJ2-2, with 11 bases aligning to TRBD2. The V segment lost 4 bases and the J segment 7 bases; nucleotides outside the gene matches: 8. CDR3 length: 16 amino acids. Germline CDR1 and CDR2: SEHNR and FQNEAQ (reference sequence). The CDR3 protein is CASSSPGLAEDGELFF. CDR3 coding DNA: TGTGCCAGCAGCTCTCCGGGACTAGCGGAAGACGGGGAGCTGTTTTTT.

This clone has more than one count but fewer than ten. The CDR3 loop is CASSLYRGSEKLFF. The CDR3, as DNA: TGTGCCAGCAGCTTATACAGGGGAAGTGAAAAACTGTTTTTT. The chain recombines TRBV11-3 with TRBJ1-4, with 7 bases identical to TRBD1. The V gene's germline CDR1 is SGHNT and CDR2 YENEEA. The CDR3 sequence is 14 residues long. V lost 2 bases and J lost 7; bases outside the gene matches: 4.

The V gene is TRBV18, the J gene TRBJ1-4, with 8 nucleotides matching TRBD1. Germline values: CDR1 KGHSH, CDR2 LQKENI. V lost 3 bases and J lost 4; bases outside the gene matches: 4. The CDR3 spans 15 residues. CDR3 sequence reads: CASSPGTGDNEKLFF. CDR3 sequence (DNA): TGTGCCAGCTCACCCGGGACAGGTGATAATGAAAAACTGTTTTTT.

This clone has a handful of counts. DNA of the CDR3: TGTGCCAGCAGCTTGGGTCTCTATGGCTACACCTTC. It codes for CASSLGLYGYTF. The chain recombines TRBV5-5 with TRBJ1-2; unclear D gene. The CDR3 sequence is 12 residues long. CDR1 and CDR2 from the germline V gene are SGHKS and YYEKEE (reference sequence). V was cut by 0 bases and J by 4 bases, with 4 bases left in between.

The table lists this clone with a count of one. V is TRBV7-3 and J is TRBJ1-2; 7 nucleotides agree with TRBD1. V lost 3 bases and J lost 10; bases outside the gene matches: 8. CDR3 length equals 13 residues. Germline values: CDR1 SGHTA, CDR2 FQGTGA. The CDR3 DNA reads as TGTGCCAGCAGCTTCCGACAGGGAAGTTCCTACACCTTC. Protein product: CASSFRQGSSYTF.

This clone has just a few counts. The V gene is TRBV5-6, the J gene TRBJ2-3; no clear D gene. CDR3 length: 14 amino acids. CDR1 SGHDT and CDR2 YYEEEE come from the germline V gene. V lost 2 bases and J lost 2, with 9 bases in between. The chain's CDR3 is CASSFDTSTDTQYF. The DNA for the CDR3 is TGTGCCAGCAGCTTTGACACTTCCACAGATACGCAGTATTTT. Looking up the rest from reference TRBV5-6 and TRBJ2-3 gives the full variable domain: DAGVTQSPTHLIKTRGQQVTLRCSPKSGHDTVSWYQQALGQGPQFIFQYYEEEERQRGNFPDRFSGHQFPNYSSELNVNALLLGDSALYLCASSFDTSTDTQYFGPGTRLTVL.

This chain connects TRBV28 to TRBJ2-7; 8 nucleotides align to TRBD1. This CDR3 is built from 14 residues. Trimming took 3 bases from V and 1 from J; bases not matched to a gene: 2. Germline V gene data show CDR1 as MDHEN and CDR2 as SYDVKM. CDR3 nucleotide sequence: TGTGCCAGCAGTTTGTACAGGGGGTCCTACGAGCAGTACTTC. Translation: CASSLYRGSYEQYF.

V gene TRBV18 combines with J gene TRBJ1-2; the D is unclear. This CDR3 has 15 residues. V lost 0 bases, J lost 4 bases, and 12 bases lay in between. CDR1 and CDR2 from the germline V gene are KGHSH and LQKENI. The CDR3 spells CASSPPLPDTYGYTF. CDR3 coding DNA: TGTGCCAGCTCACCACCGTTACCTGACACCTATGGCTACACCTTC.

This chain connects TRBV7-2 to TRBJ2-3; TRBD2 matches at 8 bases. Unmatched junction bases numbered 7, after V lost 8 bases and J lost 6 bases. Germline lookup yields CDR1 SGHTA and CDR2 FQGNSA. The CDR3 is made up of 13 amino acids. Here the CDR3 DNA reads TGTGCCAGCTGCCCAGCGGGGGCGGATACGCAGTATTTT. Its translation is CASCPAGADTQYF.

This clone is a singleton in its sample. The chain uses TRBV5-1 and TRBJ2-3, with TRBD1 identical over 7 bases. Germline V gene lookup returns CDR1 SGHRS and CDR2 YFSETQ. The J segment lost 3 bases and the V segment lost 4 bases, leaving 2 bases of the junction unmatched. The CDR3 runs 13 residues. CDR3 DNA: TGCGCCAGCAGCGTGACAGGGACAGATACGCAGTATTTT. Its protein product is CASSVTGTDTQYF.

This chain uses TRBV9 with TRBJ2-1; 8 nucleotides line up with TRBD1. The CDR3 runs to 14 residues. Germline lookup yields CDR1 SGDLS and CDR2 YYNGEE. J gave up 4 bases and V 4 bases, and 4 bases lay outside the gene matches. The CDR3 protein is CASSYRQGYNEQFF. The CDR3 DNA sequence: TGTGCCAGCAGCTACCGACAGGGGTACAATGAGCAGTTCTTC.

V is TRBV6-4 and J is TRBJ2-1; 7 bases align to TRBD1. CDR1 is MRHNA, CDR2 SNTAGT, per germline. This CDR3 region has 15 residues. The V gene end was trimmed by 0 bases and the J gene end by 3 bases; junction bases not matched to a gene: 2. The CDR3 here is CASSDSRQGYNEQFF. The CDR3 DNA is TGTGCCAGCAGTGACTCGAGACAGGGCTACAATGAGCAGTTCTTC.

The rearrangement uses TRBV5-4 and TRBJ1-2; D unclear. Trimming removed 4 bases at V and 8 bases at J, with 18 bases between. The V gene's germline CDR1 is SGHNT and CDR2 YYREEE (reference sequence). This CDR3 spans 14 amino acids. CDR3 sequence: CASSAPGGYKGYTF. The CDR3, as DNA: TGTGCCAGCAGCGCCCCGGGAGGGTATAAGGGCTACACCTTC. Supplemented by reference TRBV5-4 and TRBJ1-2, the full variable domain reads ETGVTQSPTHLIKTRGQQVTLRCSSQSGHNTVSWYQQALGQGPQFIFQYYREEENGRGNFPPRFSGLQFPNYSSELNVNALELDDSALYLCASSAPGGYKGYTFGSGTRLTVV.

The sample holds one count of this clone. The chain combines TRBV5-1 with TRBJ2-3; a possible D gene is TRBD2 (6 bases). The V gene lost 3 bases and the J gene lost 0 bases, with 8 bases spanning the gap. There are 14 residues in the CDR3. Germline assignment: CDR1 SGHRS and CDR2 YFSETQ. The CDR3 region is CASSWRDSTDTQYF. CDR3 sequence (DNA): TGCGCCAGCAGCTGGAGGGACAGCACAGATACGCAGTATTTT.

This sequence joins TRBV5-1 and TRBJ2-1, with 7 bases that match TRBD1. V shed 4 bases, J shed 8 bases, and the junction held 12 bases outside the gene matches. Germline-derived CDR1 and CDR2 are SGHRS and YFSETQ. The length of the CDR3 is 15 residues. CDR3 amino acids: CASSGPSLGGDEQFF. The CDR3 nucleotides read TGCGCCAGCAGCGGACCATCCTTAGGGGGCGATGAGCAGTTCTTC.